The entry below gives a single T cell receptor (beta chain) sequence along with its context. CDR3 length: 15 residues. Generation of TCR beta cDNA was performed by 5'RACE template switching incorporating UMIs. TCRdb reprocessed the 5' RACE reads; each CDR3 protein has one entry and no DNA is given. Its table lists 90,000 to 130,000 distinct CDR3 sequences. This specimen belongs to a study of T cells expressing NK-cell markers. Across the study: Investigators obtained TCR beta repertoires from sorted CD3+CD56+NKG2C+, CD3+CD56+NKG2C- and CD3+CD56-NKG2C+ T cells. Sequencing covered eight donors, seven HCMV-seropositive and one seronegative.

The source of this sequence is a woman aged 18-69 years in good health. What was sequenced was blood T cells: a sorted CD56 or NKG2C T cell subset, CD4+ or CD8+ T cells, or bulk PBMC T cells (not recorded which). The chain couples TRBV12-3 or TRBV12-4 to TRBJ2-4; TCRdb lists TRBD1, though no DNA is available to test this call. The CDR3 reads CASSPRTGDKNIQYF.